Presented here are 25 T cell receptor beta chains from one specimen sequenced in a study of control samples from healthy donors and cancer patients. Sequencing was performed with immunoSEQ multiplex PCR; in TCRdb, only in-frame clones are kept and a portion is missing. Among more than 150,000 clones, just under 95% were seen once, and the ten largest hold almost 1.5%. Sequenced: blood. The source is a man younger than 35 in good health.

The rearrangement uses TRBV5-6 and TRBJ2-7; D may be TRBD2 (6 bases). The CDR3 is 17 residues long. The V gene lost 1 base and the J gene lost 0 bases, with 17 bases spanning the gap. CDR1 is SGHDT and CDR2 is YYEEEE in the germline V gene. CDR3 sequence reads: CASSLFYGGVFSYEQYF. Written as DNA, the CDR3 is TGTGCCAGCAGCTTGTTCTACGGGGGTGTCTTCTCCTACGAGCAGTACTTC.

The V and J genes are TRBV7-9 and TRBJ1-1; tentative D call: TRBD1 (6 bases). The CDR3 extends over 16 amino acids. Trimming shortened V by 4 bases and J by 5 bases, and 20 bases separated the two germline ends. Germline V gene sequence: CDR1 SEHNR, CDR2 FQNEAQ (reference sequence). The CDR3 protein is CASSSGHRAPGTEAFF. Here the CDR3 DNA reads TGTGCCAGCAGCTCTGGTCACAGGGCCCCGGGGACTGAAGCTTTCTTT.

The chain carries TRBV3-1 (or the pseudogene TRBV3-2) and TRBJ2-2; D gene ambiguous. In germline, CDR1 is LGHDT, CDR2 YNNKEL (reference sequence). The germline V and J ends were trimmed by 4 bases and 5 bases, with 8 bases remaining between them. CDR3 length: 13 residues. The CDR3 here is CASSRTGTGELFF. The CDR3 DNA sequence: TGTGCCAGCAGCCGGACCGGGACCGGGGAGCTGTTTTTT.

The gene calls are TRBV10-3 and TRBJ2-7, with D unclear. V gave up 3 bases and J gave up 3 bases, with 15 bases separating them. In germline, CDR1 is ENHRY, CDR2 SYGVKD. The CDR3 runs to 15 residues. The DNA for the CDR3 is TGTGCCATCAGTGATAGGTTCACCCAGCGCTACGAGCAGTACTTC. Amino acid sequence: CAISDRFTQRYEQYF.

The V gene is TRBV5-1, the J gene TRBJ2-1; 11 nucleotides match TRBD2. Unmatched junction bases numbered 8, after V lost 0 bases and J lost 6 bases. Germline CDR1 reads SGHRS; CDR2 reads YFSETQ. The length of the CDR3 is 17 residues. The CDR3 nucleotides read TGCGCCAGCAGCTTGGAACTAGCGGGGGCCACCCGCAATGAGCAGTTCTTC. Translated: CASSLELAGATRNEQFF.

The genes are TRBV5-1 and TRBJ1-1; D is unresolved. Germline CDR1 and CDR2: SGHRS and YFSETQ. This CDR3 has 16 residues. Trimming pared 0 bases from V and 1 base from J, leaving 13 bases between. The CDR3 here is CASSLAWKAGNTEAFF. CDR3 in DNA: TGCGCCAGCAGCTTGGCGTGGAAGGCGGGGAACACTGAAGCTTTCTTT. Filled out from reference TRBV5-1 and TRBJ1-1, the complete variable domain reads KAGVTQTPRYLIKTRGQQVTLSCSPISGHRSVSWYQQTPGQGLQFLFEYFSETQRNKGNFPGRFSGRQFSNSRSEMNVSTLELGDSALYLCASSLAWKAGNTEAFFGQGTRLTVV.

This sequence joins TRBV9 and TRBJ2-1, with 7 bases lining up with TRBD2. The CDR3 is made up of 14 amino acids. Germline values: CDR1 SGDLS, CDR2 YYNGEE. Unmatched junction bases numbered 4, after V lost 0 bases and J lost 7 bases. CDR3 nucleotide sequence: TGTGCCAGCAGCGTAGACGTCGGGAGGAATGAGCAGTTCTTC. Amino acid sequence: CASSVDVGRNEQFF.

This chain links TRBV18 with TRBJ1-2; D gene ambiguous. Between the trimmed V and J ends, which lost 3 bases and 2 bases, there was a span of 13 bases. There are 15 residues in the CDR3. CDR1 KGHSH and CDR2 LQKENI come from the germline V gene. The CDR3 reads CASSPLRGPNYGYTF. The CDR3 nucleotides read TGTGCCAGCTCACCCCTAAGAGGGCCGAACTATGGCTACACCTTC.

This clone was detected a few times. J is TRBJ1-2 and V is TRBV5-1, with TRBD1 identical over 8 bases. This CDR3 region has 14 residues. V dropped 2 bases and J dropped 5; count of bases not matched to a gene: 5. The germline V gene encodes CDR1 SGHRS and CDR2 YFSETQ. The CDR3 DNA follows: TGCGCCAGCAGCTTTGGACAGGGTCCGTATGGCTACACCTTC. It yields the protein CASSFGQGPYGYTF.

The V gene is TRBV3-1 (or the pseudogene TRBV3-2), the J gene TRBJ2-4; TRBD1 might be the D (6 bases). Germline V CDR1 and CDR2: LGHDT, YNNKEL (reference sequence). The CDR3 loop spans 17 amino acids. V lost 1 base to trimming and J lost 6 bases, with 19 bases between them. For the CDR3, the DNA is TGTGCCAGCAGCCAAGGTGGGGGCGCTTGGGGATTAAACATTCAGTACTTC. Translated: CASSQGGGAWGLNIQYF.

The V gene is TRBV12-3 or TRBV12-4, the J gene TRBJ1-1, with no clear D. The V gene lost 5 bases and the J gene lost 8 bases, with 12 bases spanning the gap. The CDR3 covers 12 residues. This CDR3 reads CASSGELREAFF. The CDR3 bases are TGTGCCAGCAGTGGGGAGTTGAGGGAAGCTTTCTTT.

The chain uses TRBV27 and TRBJ1-2; unclear D gene. CDR1 is MNHEY and CDR2 is SMNVEV in the germline V gene (reference sequence). The CDR3 runs 13 residues. V lost 3 bases, J lost 7 bases, and 12 bases lay in between. Here the CDR3 reads CASSFSDKPGYTF. The CDR3 nucleotides read TGTGCCAGCAGTTTCTCAGACAAACCTGGCTACACCTTC.

This clone was picked up one time. V is TRBV19 and J is TRBJ1-5; possible D gene TRBD1, 6 bases. Germline CDR1 LNHDA, CDR2 SQIVND (reference sequence). V was pared by 6 bases and J by 0 bases, with 12 bases between. This CDR3 has 15 amino acids. Written as DNA, the CDR3 is TGTGCCAGTAGCCCTCGGACAGATAGCAATCAGCCCCAGCATTTT. This codes for CASSPRTDSNQPQHF.

This clone was seen once. This chain links TRBV25-1 with TRBJ2-5; no clear D. The CDR3 length is 14 residues. Germline V gene sequence: CDR1 MGHDK, CDR2 SYGVNS. V was trimmed by 4 bases and J by 0 bases, leaving 9 bases between them. In nucleotides, the CDR3 is TGTGCCAGCAGTGGACACGAGGACCAAGAGACCCAGTACTTC. It codes for CASSGHEDQETQYF.

CDR3 amino acids: CASSYSSDRGYEQYF. In DNA form, the CDR3 reads TGTGCCAGCAGTTACTCCTCGGACAGGGGCTACGAGCAGTACTTC. J is TRBJ2-7 and V is TRBV6-5, with TRBD1 matching over 9 bases. The J segment lost 3 bases and the V segment lost 0 bases, leaving 3 bases of the junction unmatched. This CDR3 region has 15 residues. Germline V gives CDR1 MNHEY, CDR2 SVGAGI.

V gene TRBV12-3 or TRBV12-4 combines with J gene TRBJ2-2; 7 nucleotides agree with TRBD2. This CDR3 is built from 13 residues. With V trimmed by 8 bases and J by 6 bases, 6 bases remained unmatched. CDR3 bases: TGTGCCAGCCGGGCTAGCGGAGCCGGGGAGCTGTTTTTT. Encoded protein: CASRASGAGELFF.

The rearrangement uses TRBV19 and TRBJ2-7; D is ambiguous. Trimming took 3 bases from V and 6 from J, leaving 15 bases between them. CDR3 length equals 14 residues. CDR1 LNHDA and CDR2 SQIVND come from the germline V gene (reference sequence). The CDR3 reads CASSMSLLGFEQYF. The CDR3 nucleotides are TGTGCCAGTAGTATGAGCTTATTGGGCTTCGAGCAGTACTTC.

V gene TRBV13 combines with J gene TRBJ2-3, with TRBD1 as a possible D gene (6 bases). The CDR3 is 14 amino acids. Trimming removed 3 bases from V and 1 base from J, with 8 bases in between. From germline, CDR1 is PRHDT and CDR2 FYEKMQ (reference sequence). CDR3 nucleotide sequence: TGTGCCAGCAGCTTCGAGGGGGGCACAGATACGCAGTATTTT. Amino acid sequence: CASSFEGGTDTQYF.

V and J are TRBV5-1 and TRBJ2-2; D unclear. Germline V lookup: CDR1 SGHRS, CDR2 YFSETQ. V gave up 0 bases and J gave up 6 bases, with 6 bases separating them. The CDR3 runs to 13 residues. This CDR3 reads CASSLEVSGELFF. The CDR3 DNA sequence: TGCGCCAGCAGCTTGGAGGTTTCCGGGGAGCTGTTTTTT.

This chain connects TRBV7-3 to TRBJ1-1, with D possibly TRBD1 on 5 matching bases. CDR3 size: 14 residues. Looked up from germline, CDR1 is SGHTA and CDR2 is FQGTGA. Trimming shortened V by 2 bases and J by 2 bases, and 9 bases separated the two germline ends. CDR3 protein: CASSLSRDNTEAFF. Here the CDR3 DNA reads TGTGCCAGCAGCTTATCCAGGGATAACACTGAAGCTTTCTTT.

This clone came up a few times. V is TRBV18 and J is TRBJ2-7; TRBD2 agrees at 12 bases. V lost 6 bases, J lost 5 bases, and 8 bases stayed unmatched. Germline V CDR1 and CDR2: KGHSH, LQKENI. CDR3 length: 15 amino acids. The CDR3 nucleotides read TGTGCCAGCTCGCCAAGACTAGCGGGGGAAAACGAGCAGTACTTC. This codes for CASSPRLAGENEQYF.

The CDR3 nucleotides read TGCGCCAGCAGCCAAGATTACAGGAAAGGTGAAAAACTGTTTTTT. This translates into CASSQDYRKGEKLFF. The V call is TRBV4-1, the J call TRBJ1-4; tentative D call: TRBD1 (5 bases). From germline, CDR1 is MGHRA and CDR2 YSYEKL. Trimming removed 0 bases at V and 7 bases at J, with 12 bases between. The CDR3 length is 15 residues.

This chain joins TRBV3-1 (or the pseudogene TRBV3-2) and TRBJ1-6; weak D call: TRBD1 (6 bases). V lost 6 bases and J 0 bases, leaving 9 bases between the germline ends. This CDR3 has 15 residues. In germline, CDR1 is LGHDT, CDR2 YNNKEL (reference sequence). Here the CDR3 reads CASSQGSSYNSPLHF. CDR3 in DNA: TGTGCCAGCAGTCAGGGGAGCTCCTATAATTCACCCCTCCACTTT.

The sample holds a few counts of this clone. The genes are TRBV19 and TRBJ1-5; 7 positions agree with TRBD1. CDR3 size: 19 residues. With V trimmed by 2 bases and J by 0 bases, 13 bases remained unmatched. Per germline, CDR1 LNHDA and CDR2 SQIVND (reference sequence). The CDR3 is CASSIYGYLTGNSNQPQHF. CDR3 nucleotide sequence: TGTGCCAGTAGTATATACGGGTACCTGACAGGGAATAGCAATCAGCCCCAGCATTTT.

This chain connects TRBV19 to TRBJ2-3, with TRBD2 matching over 7 bases. Trimming at V came to 8 bases and at J to 6 bases, leaving 8 bases not matched to a gene. The germline V gene has CDR1 LNHDA and CDR2 SQIVND (reference sequence). This CDR3 region has 13 residues. CDR3 sequence reads: CASGEGLRDTQYF. CDR3 coding DNA: TGTGCCAGTGGGGAGGGTTTAAGGGATACGCAGTATTTT.